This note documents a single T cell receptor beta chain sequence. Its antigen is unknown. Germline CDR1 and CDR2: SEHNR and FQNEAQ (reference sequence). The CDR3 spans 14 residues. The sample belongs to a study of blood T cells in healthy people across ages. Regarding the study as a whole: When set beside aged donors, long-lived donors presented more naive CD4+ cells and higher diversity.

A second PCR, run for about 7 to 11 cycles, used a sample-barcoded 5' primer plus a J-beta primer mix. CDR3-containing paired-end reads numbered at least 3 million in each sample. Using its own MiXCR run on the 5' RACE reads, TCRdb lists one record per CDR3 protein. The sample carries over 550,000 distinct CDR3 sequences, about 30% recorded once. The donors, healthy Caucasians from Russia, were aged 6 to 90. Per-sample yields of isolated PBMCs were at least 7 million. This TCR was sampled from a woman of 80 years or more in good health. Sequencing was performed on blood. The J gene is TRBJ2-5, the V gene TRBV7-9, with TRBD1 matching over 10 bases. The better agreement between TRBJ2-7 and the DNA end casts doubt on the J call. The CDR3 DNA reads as TGTGCCAGCAGCGGGACAGGGGCATCGGGCGAGCAGTACTTC. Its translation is CASSGTGASGEQYF.